This is a list of T cell receptor beta chains from one sample in a study of blood T cell repertoires in COVID-19. Method: immunoSEQ multiplex PCR; TCRdb's copy keeps in-frame clones and lacks some. The sample has around 290,000 clones, more than 85% seen once. The specimen sequenced was peripheral blood. The receptors were gathered from a man aged 35 to 55 with acute or convalescent COVID-19. Both conserved end residues are part of each CDR3. D genes are given only for firm matches. Not every row has a clone size; where given, it reads once, few, many or a size class.

TRBV10-3,.,.,TRBJ1-3,CAINGQGFAGNTIYF,TGTGCCATCAACGGCCAGGGGTTCGCTGGAAACACCATATATTTT
TRBV6-5,TRBD1,.,TRBJ1-1,CASSYSTGSQTEAFF,TGTGCCAGCAGTTATTCGACAGGGAGTCAGACTGAAGCTTTCTTT
TRBV5-6,TRBD1,.,TRBJ1-2,CASSLFDRVYGGYTF,TGTGCCAGCAGCTTGTTCGACAGGGTCTATGGTGGCTACACCTTC
TRBV15,.,.,TRBJ1-4,CATSRDPSEKLFF,TGTGCCACCAGCAGAGACCCCTCCGAAAAACTGTTTTTT
TRBV5-4,TRBD1,.,TRBJ1-2,CASSPDRDRGYTF,TGTGCCAGCAGCCCAGACAGGGATCGGGGCTACACCTTC
TRBV4-1,.,.,TRBJ2-7,CASSQGLPRGYEQYF,TGCGCCAGCAGCCAAGGGCTTCCTAGGGGCTACGAGCAGTACTTC
TRBV18,.,.,TRBJ2-7,CASSSFREQSYEQYF,TGTGCCAGCTCATCCTTCCGGGAACAATCCTACGAGCAGTACTTC
TRBV13,TRBD1,.,TRBJ1-1,CASSIWRGLVNTEAFF,TGTGCCAGCAGCATTTGGAGGGGGCTGGTGAACACTGAAGCTTTCTTT
TRBV6-5,TRBD1,.,TRBJ1-2,CASTEGGRGNYGYTF,TGTGCCAGCACCGAAGGAGGCAGGGGGAACTATGGCTACACCTTC
TRBV19,TRBD1,.,TRBJ1-5,CASSRDRDTQPQHF,TGTGCCAGTAGTAGGGACAGGGACACTCAGCCCCAGCATTTT
TRBV9,TRBD1,.,TRBJ1-1,CASSRQGRMTEAFF,TGTGCCAGCAGCAGACAGGGGAGAATGACTGAAGCTTTCTTT
TRBV3-1/TRBV3-2,TRBD2,.,TRBJ2-5,CASSQVRPGRQETQYF,TGTGCCAGCAGCCAAGTCAGACCCGGGAGGCAAGAGACCCAGTACTTC
TRBV15,.,.,TRBJ2-2,CATSRGQLNTGELFF,TGTGCCACCAGCAGAGGACAGCTGAACACCGGGGAGCTGTTTTTT
TRBV25-1,TRBD1,.,TRBJ2-7,CASSPPDRVWGEQYF,TGTGCCAGCAGTCCCCCGGACAGGGTATGGGGCGAGCAGTACTTC
TRBV2,TRBD1,.,TRBJ1-1,CATQGQPNTEAFF,TGTGCCACCCAGGGACAGCCGAACACTGAAGCTTTCTTT
TRBV5-8,TRBD1,.,TRBJ2-7,CASSARTGSSYEQYF,TGTGCCAGCAGCGCCCGGACAGGAAGCTCCTACGAGCAGTACTTC
TRBV15,.,.,TRBJ2-7,CATSRDYTGITYEQYF,TGTGCCACCAGCAGAGACTATACAGGGATAACCTACGAGCAGTACTTC
TRBV5-6,.,.,TRBJ1-2,CASSLVAETPYGYTF,TGTGCCAGCAGCTTGGTGGCGGAGACCCCCTATGGCTACACCTTC
TRBV18,.,once,TRBJ1-1,CASSPYQGSEAFF,TGTGCCAGCTCACCATATCAGGGTTCTGAAGCTTTCTTT
TRBV30,.,once,TRBJ1-5,CAWSASARNQPQHF,TGTGCCTGGAGTGCCTCCGCCAGGAATCAGCCCCAGCATTTT
TRBV5-6,.,.,TRBJ1-2,CASSSLPGGDYTF,TGTGCCAGCAGCTCGCTGCCGGGAGGAGACTACACCTTC
TRBV11-2,.,few,TRBJ1-1,CASSLDRGGQAFF,TGTGCCAGCAGCTTAGATAGGGGGGGGCAGGCTTTCTTT
TRBV7-6,.,.,TRBJ1-1,CASSLARGEIYTEAFF,TGTGCCAGCAGCTTAGCGCGGGGGGAGATTTACACTGAAGCTTTCTTT
TRBV11-1,.,.,TRBJ2-2,CASSSLATTSGELFF,TGTGCCAGCAGCTCGCTCGCCACTACTTCCGGGGAGCTGTTTTTT
TRBV6-5,.,.,TRBJ1-3,CASSAGRFSGNTIYF,TGTGCCAGCAGCGCGGGACGGTTCTCTGGAAACACCATATATTTT
TRBV4-1,.,.,TRBJ1-5,CASSQDGAGDQPQHF,TGCGCCAGCAGCCAAGATGGGGCAGGGGATCAGCCCCAGCATTTT
TRBV5-6,.,.,TRBJ2-7,CASSLIRTEDEQYF,TGTGCCAGCAGCCTTATAAGGACAGAGGACGAGCAGTACTTC
TRBV5-8,.,.,TRBJ2-7,CASSGRTVSYEQYF,TGTGCCAGCAGTGGGAGGACGGTATCCTACGAGCAGTACTTC
TRBV5-6,TRBD1,.,TRBJ2-7,CASSRDRGTYEQYF,TGTGCCAGCAGCCGGGACAGGGGGACCTACGAGCAGTACTTC
TRBV7-9,TRBD1,.,TRBJ2-7,CASSLGWDRVYEQYF,TGTGCCAGCAGCTTAGGTTGGGACAGGGTTTACGAGCAGTACTTC
TRBV4-2,.,.,TRBJ2-4,CASSQERRGGHIQYF,TGTGCCAGCAGCCAAGAACGGCGGGGTGGGCACATTCAGTACTTC
TRBV2,.,.,TRBJ1-5,CASSYGTSQHF,TGTGCCAGCAGTTACGGGACAAGCCAGCATTTT
TRBV3-1/TRBV3-2,TRBD1,.,TRBJ2-7,CASSQGTGIYEQYF,TGTGCCAGCAGCCAAGGGACAGGGATCTACGAGCAGTACTTC
TRBV5-6,.,.,TRBJ2-1,CASSLLKGNEQFF,TGTGCCAGCAGCTTGCTGAAGGGGAATGAGCAGTTCTTC
TRBV7-3,TRBD2,.,TRBJ2-1,CASSLKLAGTYEQFF,TGTGCCAGCAGCTTAAAACTAGCGGGGACCTATGAGCAGTTCTTC
TRBV5-6,.,.,TRBJ2-2,CASSLGSGARGTGELFF,TGTGCCAGCAGCTTGGGTTCGGGAGCGAGGGGCACCGGGGAGCTGTTTTTT
TRBV5-4,.,.,TRBJ1-1,CASSLDMFTEAFF,TGTGCCAGCAGCTTGGACATGTTCACTGAAGCTTTCTTT
TRBV27,TRBD1,.,TRBJ2-7,CASRGDRGLTYEQYF,TGTGCCAGCAGGGGGGACAGGGGGCTTACCTACGAGCAGTACTTC
TRBV6-1,.,.,TRBJ2-7,CASSAITMANGYEQYF,TGTGCCAGCAGTGCTATAACTATGGCGAACGGCTACGAGCAGTACTTC
TRBV2,.,.,TRBJ1-1,CASSLTVWDTEAFF,TGTGCCAGCAGTTTGACTGTTTGGGACACTGAAGCTTTCTTT
TRBV6-5,TRBD1,.,TRBJ2-5,CASSRRDRAQETQYF,TGTGCCAGCAGTCGCCGGGACAGGGCCCAAGAGACCCAGTACTTC
TRBV5-1,.,once,TRBJ1-2,CASSSQGADYGYTF,TGCGCCAGCAGCTCCCAGGGTGCGGACTATGGCTACACCTTC
TRBV12-3/TRBV12-4,.,.,TRBJ1-1,CASSFFNTEAFF,TGTGCCAGCAGTTTCTTCAACACTGAAGCTTTCTTT
TRBV6-4,TRBD1,.,TRBJ1-4,CASSDGEDRNEKLFF,TGTGCCAGCAGTGACGGGGAGGACAGGAATGAAAAACTGTTTTTT
TRBV10-2,.,.,TRBJ1-6,CASIEYYNSPLHF,TGCGCCAGCATCGAGTATTATAATTCACCCCTCCACTTT